Shown below are 13 T cell receptor beta chains from a single sample sequenced in a study of blood T cell repertoires in COVID-19. Sequencing used immunoSEQ multiplex PCR; TCRdb keeps in-frame clones, though not all of them. The sample holds about 200,000 clones, over 70% seen once. Specimen: peripheral blood. The source of these receptors is an elderly woman with acute or convalescent COVID-19.

The V gene is TRBV29-1, the J gene TRBJ2-1, with 7 bases matching TRBD1. Germline V CDR1 and CDR2: SQVTM, ANQGSEA. With 7 bases clipped from V and 0 bases from J, the junction kept 3 bases outside the gene matches. The CDR3 contains 13 residues. The CDR3 DNA reads TGCAGCGCCCGGGACAGCTCCTACAATGAGCAGTTCTTC. It translates to CSARDSSYNEQFF.

J is TRBJ2-3 and V is TRBV25-1; D is unclear. V dropped 3 bases and J dropped 2 bases, with 9 bases sitting between them. The CDR3 sequence is 14 residues long. Germline lookup yields CDR1 MGHDK and CDR2 SYGVNS. The CDR3 DNA is TGTGCCAGCAGTGAGAACAGCCTCACAGATACGCAGTATTTT. Translating gives CASSENSLTDTQYF.

V is TRBV11-1 and J is TRBJ2-5; TRBD2 matches 13 bases. The J segment lost 4 bases and the V segment lost 4 bases, leaving 3 bases of the junction unmatched. This CDR3 spans 15 amino acids. CDR1 SGHAT and CDR2 FQDESV come from the germline V gene (reference sequence). CDR3 DNA: TGTGCCAGCAGCTGGGGGACTAGCGGGGTAGAGACCCAGTACTTC. Residues: CASSWGTSGVETQYF.

To note about this clone: The sample has other DNA sequences that encode this CDR3 too. The chain uses TRBV6-5 and TRBJ1-2, with 9 bases lining up with TRBD1. The germline V gene has CDR1 MNHEY and CDR2 SVGAGI. The CDR3 sequence is 14 residues long. Trimming at V came to 3 bases and at J to 4 bases, leaving 3 bases not matched to a gene. DNA of the CDR3: TGTGCCAGCAGTTATGGGACAGGGATCTATGGCTACACCTTC. This codes for CASSYGTGIYGYTF.

The chain has TRBV27 and TRBJ1-2, with a tentative D call TRBD1 (5 bases). The CDR3 has 15 residues. V was cut by 0 bases and J by 4 bases, with 12 bases left in between. Per germline, CDR1 MNHEY and CDR2 SMNVEV (reference sequence). The CDR3 loop is CASSLSQGASYGYTF. The CDR3 region has the DNA TGTGCCAGCAGTTTATCGCAGGGTGCGTCCTATGGCTACACCTTC.

This clone has only a few counts. V usage is TRBV10-3 and J usage is TRBJ2-7; no firm D call. V lost 2 bases and J lost 0, with 8 bases in between. The CDR3 covers 14 residues. CDR1 is ENHRY, CDR2 SYGVKD, per germline. CDR3 sequence reads: CAISEGHLSYEQYF. The DNA for the CDR3 is TGTGCCATCAGTGAGGGGCATCTCTCCTACGAGCAGTACTTC.

Note on this clone: The sample has other DNA sequences that encode this CDR3 too. V usage is TRBV27 and J usage is TRBJ2-7, with D unresolved. The CDR3 extends over 12 amino acids. Trimming pared 6 bases from V and 4 bases from J, leaving 10 bases between. Germline V gene data show CDR1 as MNHEY and CDR2 as SMNVEV (reference sequence). The CDR3 DNA reads TGTGCCAGCAGCCCCACTCCTTACGAGCAGTACTTC. As protein: CASSPTPYEQYF.

The rearrangement links TRBV27 to TRBJ2-7, with D maybe TRBD2 (6 bases). The CDR3 covers 13 residues. The V end lost 8 bases, the J end lost 2 bases, and 13 bases lay between the germline ends. Germline loops: CDR1 MNHEY, CDR2 SMNVEV (reference sequence). The CDR3 loop is CASERAVPYEQYF. CDR3 nucleotide sequence: TGTGCCAGCGAGCGGGCGGTCCCCTACGAGCAGTACTTC.

The V call is TRBV3-1 (or the pseudogene TRBV3-2), the J call TRBJ1-3; D remains ambiguous. CDR1 is LGHDT, CDR2 YNNKEL, per germline (reference sequence). The ends were cut back, 1 base at V and 0 bases at J, with 7 bases in the middle. This CDR3 is 15 amino acids long. The CDR3 here is CASSQGEVSGNTIYF. As DNA, the CDR3 is TGTGCCAGCAGCCAAGGGGAGGTCTCTGGAAACACCATATATTTT.

The chain carries TRBV24-1 and TRBJ2-2; D may be TRBD1 (6 bases). The V gene lost 6 bases and the J gene lost 0 bases, with 13 bases spanning the gap. The CDR3 totals 16 residues. Looked up from germline, CDR1 is KGHDR and CDR2 is SFDVKD. The CDR3 loop reads CATSRGDIANTGELFF. Written as DNA, the CDR3 is TGTGCCACCAGTAGAGGGGACATCGCGAACACCGGGGAGCTGTTTTTT.

The rearrangement links TRBV3-1 (or the pseudogene TRBV3-2) to TRBJ2-1; D remains ambiguous. Trimming left V 3 bases short and J 8 bases short, with 8 bases between. This CDR3 comprises 12 residues. CDR1 and CDR2 from the germline V gene are LGHDT and YNNKEL (reference sequence). The CDR3 sequence is CASSQLSDEQFF. CDR3 coding DNA: TGTGCCAGCAGCCAGCTGTCGGATGAGCAGTTCTTC.

The chain uses TRBV3-1 (or the pseudogene TRBV3-2) and TRBJ2-1; TRBD1 agrees at 9 bases. J was trimmed by 3 bases and V by 3 bases; bases with no gene match: 0. There are 14 residues in the CDR3. Germline assignment: CDR1 LGHDT and CDR2 YNNKEL (reference sequence). The CDR3 is CASSQGQGYNEQFF. The CDR3 region has the DNA TGTGCCAGCAGCCAGGGACAGGGCTACAATGAGCAGTTCTTC.

The chain combines TRBV7-9 with TRBJ1-2; D possibly corresponds to TRBD1 (6 bases). This CDR3 has 13 residues. With 5 bases removed from V and 8 bases from J, the gap between germline ends came to 15 bases. Germline CDR1 reads SEHNR; CDR2 reads FQNEAQ (reference sequence). The CDR3 region has the DNA TGTGCCAGCAGCCTTCAGGGGAACCAAGGCTACACCTTC. Its protein is CASSLQGNQGYTF.